Listed here are 3 T cell receptor beta chains from one sample, sequenced in a study of chemoradiotherapy in HPV16-positive cancers. The protocol was immunoSEQ multiplex PCR, while the TCRdb copy is restricted to in-frame clones and leaves out a portion. The data contain approximately 1,500 clones, roughly two thirds of them singletons. Sequenced here: tumor tissue, sampled from a patient who underwent chemoradiotherapy. These receptors originate from a human donor with HPV-associated anogenital cancer.

The chain links TRBV10-3 to TRBJ2-7; no clear D gene. This CDR3 contains 15 residues. The V gene lost 0 bases and the J gene lost 0 bases, with 9 bases spanning the gap. Germline V CDR1 and CDR2: ENHRY, SYGVKD. CDR3 protein: CAISESWQSSYEQYF. The CDR3 nucleotides read TGTGCCATCAGTGAGTCGTGGCAGAGCTCCTACGAGCAGTACTTC.

The chain recombines TRBV5-4 with TRBJ2-7, with D possibly TRBD2 on 6 matching bases. The V end lost 0 bases, the J end lost 5 bases, and 21 bases lay between the germline ends. CDR1 SGHNT and CDR2 YYREEE come from the germline V gene (reference sequence). CDR3 length: 17 amino acids. The CDR3 DNA reads as TGTGCCAGCAGCTTGGCTGGCGGGGCAAACTATGGGGACGAGCAGTACTTC. This encodes CASSLAGGANYGDEQYF. Full variable domain (outside the CDR3, taken from reference TRBV5-4 and TRBJ2-7): ETGVTQSPTHLIKTRGQQVTLRCSSQSGHNTVSWYQQALGQGPQFIFQYYREEENGRGNFPPRFSGLQFPNYSSELNVNALELDDSALYLCASSLAGGANYGDEQYFGPGTRLTVT.

This chain joins TRBV27 and TRBJ2-7, with D hard to call. This CDR3 comprises 13 residues. In germline, CDR1 is MNHEY, CDR2 SMNVEV (reference sequence). The ends were cut back, 5 bases at V and 6 bases at J, with 14 bases in the middle. CDR3 in amino acids: CASSTGSFGEQYF. CDR3 nucleotides: TGTGCCAGCAGTACCGGGTCCTTCGGCGAGCAGTACTTC.